One and the same sample provided the 17 T cell receptor beta chains below, sequenced in a study of shared clonotypes between healthy human individuals (dated by TCRdb to about 2020). CD8 naive samples consisted of CD45RO-negative cells that were positively selected for CCR7, yielding a CD45RA+CCR7+ population without TemRA cells. The receptor library was made with the immunoSEQ multiplex PCR assay. TCRdb obtained this table from immuneACCESS and retained in-frame rearrangements with V and J assigned. These tables miss some clones; where compared with another copy, unresolved V genes account for less than half of the shortfall, and the remainder is unexplained. The sample table holds some 2.1 million clones, of which roughly 94% were seen once. The ten most abundant clones make up 1.1% of the sample. The sample was naive CD8+ T cells sorted from blood. What this sample's cell subset or site label stands for: CD45RA+CCR7+. The receptors shown here come from a man between 18 and 35 years old in good health.

The chain has TRBV2 and TRBJ2-1, with 10 bases matching TRBD2. V shed 8 bases, J shed 5 bases, and the junction held 3 bases outside the gene matches. The CDR3 sequence is 13 residues long. Germline CDR1 SNHLY, CDR2 FYNNEI. The CDR3 DNA is TGTGCCAGCCTACTAGCGGGGAACAATGAGCAGTTCTTC. Its translation is CASLLAGNNEQFF.

The V gene is TRBV5-1, the J gene TRBJ2-3; the D gene is possibly TRBD2 (6 bases). The V end was cut by 3 bases, the J end by 6 bases, with 17 bases between. This CDR3 region has 15 residues. Per the germline V gene, CDR1 is SGHRS and CDR2 is YFSETQ. CDR3 residues: CASSSYGGAGDTQYF. The CDR3 DNA is TGCGCCAGCAGCTCGTACGGCGGGGCTGGGGATACGCAGTATTTT. Together with reference TRBV5-1 and TRBJ2-3, the CDR3 gives the full variable domain: KAGVTQTPRYLIKTRGQQVTLSCSPISGHRSVSWYQQTPGQGLQFLFEYFSETQRNKGNFPGRFSGRQFSNSRSEMNVSTLELGDSALYLCASSSYGGAGDTQYFGPGTRLTVL.

With regard to this clone: This sample also contains other DNA sequences that code for the same CDR3. The chain uses TRBV6-5 and TRBJ1-2, with D tentatively TRBD1 (5 bases). Germline V gene sequence: CDR1 MNHEY, CDR2 SVGAGI. Trimming took off 2 bases at V and 8 bases at J, with 9 bases between the two ends. The CDR3 consists of 12 residues. Here the CDR3 DNA reads TGTGCCAGCAGTTACGCAGGGAACGGCTACACCTTC. It encodes CASSYAGNGYTF.

In its sample, this clone was seen once. The chain is built from TRBV4-1 and TRBJ1-1; 9 nucleotides align to TRBD1. This CDR3 contains 12 residues. Germline loops: CDR1 MGHRA, CDR2 YSYEKL. The V gene end was trimmed by 5 bases and the J gene end by 8 bases; junction bases not matched to a gene: 3. DNA for the CDR3: TGCGCCAGCAGCACCGGGACAGGGGAAGCTTTCTTT. This sequence encodes CASSTGTGEAFF.

The CDR3 protein is CATSRDHLNTEAFF. The CDR3 nucleotides read TGTGCCACCAGCAGAGATCACCTGAACACTGAAGCTTTCTTT. The genes are TRBV15 and TRBJ1-1; D is unclear. The CDR3 covers 14 residues. Germline V lookup: CDR1 LNHNV, CDR2 YYDKDF (reference sequence). V was clipped by 0 bases and J by 0 bases, with 5 bases between them.

Only one count was recorded for this clone. The genes are TRBV23-1 and TRBJ1-5; possibly TRBD1 for D (5 bases). TRBV23-1 is an ORF, and what it does is uncertain. This CDR3 region has 20 residues. V lost 2 bases to trimming and J lost 1 base, with 24 bases between them. CDR3 in amino acids: CASSQTPGGSPRSSNQPQHF. As DNA, the CDR3 is TGCGCCAGCAGTCAAACCCCTGGGGGGTCCCCCAGGAGCAGCAATCAGCCCCAGCATTTT.

The V and J genes are TRBV6-5 and TRBJ1-2; maybe TRBD1 (6 bases). The CDR3 runs to 15 residues. Germline V gives CDR1 MNHEY, CDR2 SVGAGI. V was shortened by 0 bases and J by 8 bases, with 16 bases between the two germline ends. The CDR3 DNA reads TGTGCCAGCAGTTACTCGATGCAGGGACACGAAGGCTACACCTTC. It translates to CASSYSMQGHEGYTF.

This chain uses TRBV15 with TRBJ2-7; a possible D gene is TRBD1 (5 bases). Between the trimmed V and J ends, which lost 8 bases and 2 bases, there was a span of 13 bases. CDR3 size: 13 residues. Looked up from germline, CDR1 is LNHNV and CDR2 is YYDKDF (reference sequence). The CDR3 DNA is TGTGCCACCTTAGGGGAAAATCCCTACGAGCAGTACTTC. This sequence encodes CATLGENPYEQYF.

For this clone: Other nucleotide sequences from this sample produce the same CDR3. The rearrangement links TRBV30 to TRBJ1-1; D is undetermined. Trimming removed 0 bases from V and 0 bases from J, with 5 bases in between. Germline loops: CDR1 GTSNPN, CDR2 SVGIG (reference sequence). The CDR3 runs to 13 residues. In nucleotides, the CDR3 is TGTGCCTGGAGTGTAGAAATGAACACTGAAGCTTTCTTT. It is translated as CAWSVEMNTEAFF.

The chain has TRBV5-1 and TRBJ1-1; possible D gene TRBD1, 6 bases. The V gene's germline CDR1 is SGHRS and CDR2 YFSETQ. Trimming removed 3 bases from V and 2 bases from J, with 14 bases in between. This CDR3 has 15 residues. CDR3 bases: TGCGCCAGCAGCTCCACGGGCAGGGGAAACACTGAAGCTTTCTTT. Protein sequence: CASSSTGRGNTEAFF.

The chain couples TRBV28 to TRBJ2-1; tentatively, D is TRBD1 or TRBD2 (5 bases each). The CDR3 runs to 16 residues. Per the germline V gene, CDR1 is MDHEN and CDR2 is SYDVKM. Trimming cost V 1 base and J 0 bases, with 10 bases left between them. The DNA of the CDR3 is TGTGCCAGCAGTTTATTATGGGACGGCTCCTACAATGAGCAGTTCTTC. Its protein is CASSLLWDGSYNEQFF.

In nucleotides, the CDR3 is TGTGCCAGCAGCCAGGGGTATAGCACAGATACGCAGTATTTT. Amino acid sequence: CASSQGYSTDTQYF. The V gene is TRBV7-9, the J gene TRBJ2-3; TRBD1 is a possible D gene (6 bases). V was trimmed by 5 bases and J by 0 bases, leaving 9 bases between them. Germline V gives CDR1 SEHNR, CDR2 FQNEAQ (reference sequence). The CDR3 is 14 amino acids.

This sequence joins TRBV15 and TRBJ2-3; D call uncertain. V lost 3 bases and J 2 bases, leaving 12 bases between the germline ends. CDR3 length: 15 amino acids. Germline CDR1 and CDR2: LNHNV and YYDKDF (reference sequence). In nucleotides, the CDR3 is TGTGCCACCAGCAGGGAGCTGATGGCCACAGATACGCAGTATTTT. Amino acids: CATSRELMATDTQYF. Variable domain in full (rest from reference TRBV15 and TRBJ2-3): DAMVIQNPRYQVTQFGKPVTLSCSQTLNHNVMYWYQQKSSQAPKLLFHYYDKDFNNEADTPDNFQSRRPNTSFCFLDIRSPGLGDTAMYLCATSRELMATDTQYFGPGTRLTVL.

V and J are TRBV11-2 and TRBJ2-7; D is possibly TRBD1 or TRBD2 (5 bases each). The CDR3 length is 13 residues. The germline CDR1 and CDR2 sequences are SGHAT and FQNNGV. Deletions cut 4 bases from V and 3 bases from J, with 10 bases between. CDR3 sequence reads: CASSSGRIYEQYF. CDR3 sequence (DNA): TGTGCCAGCAGCTCGGGGCGGATCTACGAGCAGTACTTC.

This chain connects TRBV28 to TRBJ1-2, with D possibly being TRBD1 (6 bases). Germline V gene sequence: CDR1 MDHEN, CDR2 SYDVKM. The V gene lost 6 bases and the J gene lost 7 bases, with 21 bases spanning the gap. The length of the CDR3 is 15 residues. CDR3 protein: CASSLVGGQTIGYTF. The CDR3 DNA follows: TGTGCCAGCAGCTTGGTGGGGGGGCAAACTATTGGCTACACCTTC.

The chain is built from TRBV13 and TRBJ1-1; D is unclear. CDR1 is PRHDT, CDR2 FYEKMQ, per germline (reference sequence). There are 18 residues in the CDR3. V gave up 1 base and J gave up 3 bases, with 21 bases separating them. This CDR3 is CASSLVLSGSNVYTEAFF. The CDR3 nucleotides are TGTGCCAGCAGCTTAGTACTCTCGGGTAGCAATGTCTACACTGAAGCTTTCTTT. Looking up the rest from reference TRBV13 and TRBJ1-1 gives the full variable domain: AAGVIQSPRHLIKEKRETATLKCYPIPRHDTVYWYQQGPGQDPQFLISFYEKMQSDKGSIPDRFSAQQFSDYHSELNMSSLELGDSALYFCASSLVLSGSNVYTEAFFGQGTRLTVV.

This clone was recorded only once. Different DNA sequences within this sample yield the same CDR3. The V and J genes are TRBV9 and TRBJ2-1; 9 bases are a match to TRBD2. This CDR3 has 15 residues. CDR1 and CDR2 from the germline V gene are SGDLS and YYNGEE. The V and J ends lost 0 bases and 6 bases, in that order; junction bases with no gene match: 4. CDR3 amino acids: CASSVGGGASNEQFF. CDR3 in DNA: TGTGCCAGCAGCGTAGGCGGGGGGGCGAGCAATGAGCAGTTCTTC.